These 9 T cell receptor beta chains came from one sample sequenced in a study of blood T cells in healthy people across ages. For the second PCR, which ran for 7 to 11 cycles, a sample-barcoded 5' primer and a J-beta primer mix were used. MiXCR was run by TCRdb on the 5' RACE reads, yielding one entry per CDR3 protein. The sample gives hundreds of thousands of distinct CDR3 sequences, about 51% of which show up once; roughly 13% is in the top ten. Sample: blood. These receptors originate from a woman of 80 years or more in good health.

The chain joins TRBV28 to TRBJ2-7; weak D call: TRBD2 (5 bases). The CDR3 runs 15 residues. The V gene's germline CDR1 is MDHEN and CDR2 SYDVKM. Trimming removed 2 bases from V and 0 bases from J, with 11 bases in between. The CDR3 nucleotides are TGTGCCAGCAGTTTACCGAGGAGGACCTCCTACGAGCAGTACTTC. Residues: CASSLPRRTSYEQYF.

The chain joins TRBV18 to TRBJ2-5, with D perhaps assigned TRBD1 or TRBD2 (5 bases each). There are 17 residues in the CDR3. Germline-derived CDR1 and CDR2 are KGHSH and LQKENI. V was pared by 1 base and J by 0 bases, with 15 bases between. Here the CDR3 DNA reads TGTGCCAGCTCACCACAAACCGGGACGGGGTACCAAGAGACCCAGTACTTC. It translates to CASSPQTGTGYQETQYF.

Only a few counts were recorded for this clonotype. The CDR3 DNA sequence: TGTGCCAGCAGTGAAGCGCAAGGAAATGAGCAGTACTTC. Its protein product is CASSEAQGNEQYF. This rearrangement joins TRBV2 to TRBJ2-5, with D unresolved. Germline V gives CDR1 SNHLY, CDR2 FYNNEI. V lost 0 bases and J lost 11, with 13 bases in between. The CDR3 consists of 13 residues. Supplemented by reference TRBV2 and TRBJ2-5, the full variable domain reads EPEVTQTPSHQVTQMGQEVILRCVPISNHLYFYWYRQILGQKVEFLVSFYNNEISEKSEIFDDQFSVERPDGSNFTLKIRSTKLEDSAMYFCASSEAQGNEQYFGPGTRLLVL.

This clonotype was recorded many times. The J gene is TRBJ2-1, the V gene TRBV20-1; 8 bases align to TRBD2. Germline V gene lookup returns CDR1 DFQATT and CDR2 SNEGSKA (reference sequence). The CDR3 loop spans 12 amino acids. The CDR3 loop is CSKRGNYNEQFF. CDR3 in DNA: TGCAGCAAGCGGGGGAATTACAATGAGCAGTTCTTC.

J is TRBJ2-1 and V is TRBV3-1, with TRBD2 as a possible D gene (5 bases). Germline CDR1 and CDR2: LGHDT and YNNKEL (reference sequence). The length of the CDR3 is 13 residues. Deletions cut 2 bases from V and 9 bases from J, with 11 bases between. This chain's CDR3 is CASSQRQAGEQFF. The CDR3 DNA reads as TGTGCCAGCAGCCAACGGCAGGCGGGTGAGCAGTTCTTC.

The CDR3 here is CAIASTGPNTEAFF. The CDR3 DNA follows: TGTGCCATCGCCTCGACAGGACCGAACACTGAAGCTTTCTTT. The chain has TRBV10-3 and TRBJ1-1; TRBD1 might be the D (6 bases). Germline CDR1 is ENHRY and CDR2 is SYGVKD. V lost 8 bases, J lost 1 base, and 14 bases lay in between. This CDR3 region has 14 residues.

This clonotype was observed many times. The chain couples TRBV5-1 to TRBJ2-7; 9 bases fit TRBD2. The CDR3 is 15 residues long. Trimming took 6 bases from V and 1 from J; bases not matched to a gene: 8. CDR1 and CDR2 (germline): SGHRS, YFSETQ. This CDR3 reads CASKRVAGASYEQYF. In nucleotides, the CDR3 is TGCGCCAGCAAGAGAGTAGCGGGAGCATCCTACGAGCAGTACTTC.

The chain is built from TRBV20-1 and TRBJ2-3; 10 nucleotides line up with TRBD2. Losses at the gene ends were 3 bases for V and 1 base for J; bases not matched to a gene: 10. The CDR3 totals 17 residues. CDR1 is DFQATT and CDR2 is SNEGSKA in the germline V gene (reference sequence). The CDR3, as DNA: TGCAGTGCTAGTGCCCTTTTAGCGGGAGGAGGCACAGATACGCAGTATTTT. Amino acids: CSASALLAGGGTDTQYF.

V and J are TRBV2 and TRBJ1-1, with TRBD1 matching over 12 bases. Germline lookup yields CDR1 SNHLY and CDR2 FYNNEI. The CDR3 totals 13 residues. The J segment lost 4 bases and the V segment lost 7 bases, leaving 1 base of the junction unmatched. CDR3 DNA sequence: TGTGCCAGCAAGGGACAGGGGGCCACTGAAGCTTTCTTT. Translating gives CASKGQGATEAFF.